A single sample gave rise to the 6 T cell receptor beta chains below, sequenced in a study of cytomegalovirus exposure and HLA in healthy donors (dated by TCRdb to 2015 to 2018). Library method: the immunoSEQ multiplex PCR assay. A mixture of 60 forward primers for TCR Vbeta segments and 13 reverse primers for TCR Jbeta segments was used in the multiplex PCR. What TCRdb holds here is the immuneACCESS table cut down to in-frame rearrangements. Part of the clones is not present; checked against another copy, under half of the missing clones reflect an unresolved V gene, and the others are unexplained. This sample is represented by 90,000 to 150,000 clones; around 77% of them were singletons. The ten largest clonotypes hold 5.8% of the sample. Sequenced material: PBMCs. Source of these receptors: a man aged 18 to 35 in good health and CMV-seropositive.

CDR3 bases: TGTGCCAGCAGCCGGACAGACTACGAGCAGTACTTC. Residues: CASSRTDYEQYF. This chain links TRBV7-2 with TRBJ2-7; perhaps TRBD1 as D (6 bases). This CDR3 region has 12 residues. The germline V and J ends were trimmed by 5 bases and 3 bases, with 8 bases remaining between them. The germline V gene encodes CDR1 SGHTA and CDR2 FQGNSA.

This clone appeared a few times. This CDR3 reads CASSPGQGALGYTF. DNA of the CDR3: TGTGCCAGCAGCCCGGGACAGGGGGCCCTTGGCTACACCTTC. This chain links TRBV11-1 with TRBJ1-2, with 12 bases fitting TRBD1. The CDR3 consists of 14 residues. Germline assignment: CDR1 SGHAT and CDR2 FQDESV (reference sequence). Trimming at V came to 5 bases and at J to 7 bases, leaving 5 bases not matched to a gene. The full variable domain, in which reference TRBV11-1 and TRBJ1-2 provide the parts outside the CDR3, is EAEVAQSPRYKITEKSQAVAFWCDPISGHATLYWYRQILGQGPELLVQFQDESVVDDSQLPKDRFSAERLKGVDSTLKIQPAELGDSAMYLCASSPGQGALGYTFGSGTRLTVV.

CDR3 DNA: TGTGCCAGCACCGAGGAGAGGGCCAAAAACATTCAGTACTTC. Its translation: CASTEERAKNIQYF. The chain couples TRBV5-4 to TRBJ2-4; D not certain. CDR3 length equals 14 residues. The germline gives CDR1 SGHNT, CDR2 YYREEE (reference sequence). V lost 6 bases and J lost 1, with 11 bases in between.

The chain carries TRBV18 and TRBJ1-2; TRBD1 agrees at 10 bases. V lost 6 bases and J lost 6; bases outside the gene matches: 4. Germline-derived CDR1 and CDR2 are KGHSH and LQKENI. The CDR3 runs to 13 residues. The CDR3 region has the DNA TGTGCCAGCTCTCCGACAGGGGGCAATGGCTACACCTTC. It is translated as CASSPTGGNGYTF.

This chain joins TRBV6-1 and TRBJ1-1, with D possibly being TRBD1 (5 bases). V was shortened by 3 bases and J by 0 bases, with 14 bases between the two germline ends. The CDR3 consists of 16 residues. Germline V gene lookup returns CDR1 MNHNS and CDR2 SASEGT. This chain's CDR3 is CASSDGAGMMNTEAFF. For the CDR3, the DNA is TGTGCCAGCAGTGATGGGGCAGGGATGATGAACACTGAAGCTTTCTTT.

As regards this clone: One junction end does not reproduce the germline sequence, and a read error may be involved. This chain uses TRBV7-7 with TRBJ2-1; no clear D gene. CDR3 length: 17 amino acids. CDR1 is SSHAT and CDR2 is FNYEAQ in the germline V gene (reference sequence). CDR3 in amino acids: CASRQWPETLSYNEQFF. In DNA, the CDR3 is TGTGCTAGCAGACAATGGCCCGAAACCCTCTCCTACAATGAGCAGTTCTTC.